These T cell receptor beta chains were read from a single sample in a study of identical twins. From the 5' RACE reads, TCRdb called clonotypes with MiXCR, one entry per CDR3 protein. The sample yields about 520,000 distinct CDR3 sequences, 22% seen once. These records were also assigned to another study, of T cells expressing NK-cell markers.

The sample was CD4+ T cells sorted from blood. The receptors derive from a woman aged 18-30 years in good health. Each CDR3 is given without its conserved first and last residue. Clone size is stated in some rows and not others, as once, few, many or a class when expanded.

j_gene,v_gene,abundance,CDR3aa
TRBJ1-2,TRBV7-9,NA,ASSLDSSGYGYT
TRBJ1-1,TRBV6-1,few,ASSTGQGYTEAF
TRBJ2-3,TRBV7-9,few,ASSPLEATQY
TRBJ2-2,TRBV12-3/TRBV12-4,many,ASTGLAGGKVF
TRBJ2-3,TRBV10-3,NA,AIKGTSTDTQY
TRBJ2-1,TRBV20-1,NA,SALNLLAGGPFLNEQF
TRBJ1-1,TRBV29-1,NA,SGRVAGWGTEAF
TRBJ2-1,TRBV12-3/TRBV12-4,many,ASSLGQGAGEQF
TRBJ2-7,TRBV20-1,NA,SAGGRATYEQY
TRBJ1-1,TRBV29-1,NA,SVLRDRVGTEAF
TRBJ1-5,TRBV21-1,NA,ASSGTGFQPQH
TRBJ2-1,TRBV5-1,few,ASSLSGANNEQF
TRBJ2-6,TRBV9,NA,ASSARPTGRTSGANVLT
TRBJ1-1,TRBV20-1,NA,SAKEGGRDTEAF
TRBJ2-1,TRBV6-5,NA,ASSWGGAGEQF
TRBJ2-7,TRBV15,few,ATSEAPQGHYEQY
TRBJ2-1,TRBV19,few,ASSMRGEGTTNEQF
TRBJ2-7,TRBV15,few,ATSRAAGGAYEQY
TRBJ1-5,TRBV6-1,few,ASSSRPDQPQH